Here is one T cell receptor (beta chain) with its context. The sample belongs to a study of shared clonotypes between healthy human individuals. Study-level information: CD4 naive cells filled three plates per donor, CD4 memory three, CD8 naive two and CD8 memory one.

Some clones are missing from TCRdb's copy, which holds only in-frame ones; the method was immunoSEQ multiplex PCR. The sample lists 2 million or so clones, over 85% occurring once. Germline V gene lookup returns CDR1 MNHEY and CDR2 SMNVEV (reference sequence). V lost 6 bases to trimming and J lost 2 bases, with 13 bases between them. CDR3 length: 15 residues. The clonotype was recovered from a man aged 18 to 29 in good health. Sequenced: naive CD4+ T cells sorted from blood. Described subset: CD45RA+ positively selected. V usage is TRBV27 and J usage is TRBJ2-2; D perhaps matches TRBD1 (6 bases). CDR3 nucleotides: TGTGCCAGCAGACCCCGACAGGATAACACCGGGGAGCTGTTTTTT. Residues: CASRPRQDNTGELFF.